This paragraph reports one TCR beta chain. There is no known antigen for this receptor. No much larger clone is present one base from it, and per-base qualities are unavailable. The CDR3 numbers 14 residues from cysteine through phenylalanine. The CDR3 DNA has 42 bases and is translated from base 1. The germline V gene encodes CDR1 SNHLY and CDR2 FYNNEI. The junction shows trimming of 3 bases on V and 5 bases on J, and the gene matches do not reach 4 bases of it. Every donor was a healthy Caucasian. Three unrelated non-twin adults were additionally sequenced: a male aged 18 to 30, a male aged 50 to 60 and a female aged 50 to 60. Miltenyi CD45RO+ enrichment and human naive T-cell isolation kits were used to isolate memory (CD45RO+) and naive T cells from PBMC. The library was prepared using 5' RACE. Reads for this sample came from an Illumina HiSeq 2000. Template switching added a universal primer binding site, and the final cDNA carried a unique molecular identifier that allowed TCR cDNA molecules to be counted accurately. Specific primers in the conserved constant-segment region were used to synthesize first-strand cDNA for the TCR alpha and beta chains. To control for contamination, each cDNA library was double barcoded with a SMART-Mk sample barcode plus Illumina barcodes. TruSeq adapter sequences, together with Illumina sample barcodes, were added in two successive PCR steps. The TCR alpha and beta cDNA libraries were sequenced on the Illumina HiSeq platform using custom primers. Processing in the source paper ran as follows. Unique molecular identifiers were extracted from raw reads with MiGEC, and CDR3 positions were determined with MiXCR. For each individual, recombination models were inferred using an EM algorithm with the repgenHMM and IGoR tools. Shared clonotypes were analyzed with the tcR package in R, and sharing was normalized by the product of cloneset sizes. Out-of-frame nonproductive sequences were analyzed to study raw recombination free of thymic and clonal selection effects. TCRdb reprocessing: public reads trimmed at Q25 with fastp, clones called with MiXCR, in-frame beta chains kept. Rows are combined by CDR3 protein, so each entry shows the most common genes and DNA. The V and J calls reflect TCRdb's pipeline rather than the authors' work. The sample table records approximately 410,000 distinct CDR3 sequences; less than 20% of these occur just once. The ten top clones hold 12% of the sample.

These data come from a study of identical twins (dated by TCRdb to 2015 to 2016). Notes on the research overall: TCR alpha and beta repertoires from monozygotic twins, unrelated adults of various ages and cord blood were deep-sequenced to test whether fetal clonotypes persist. To rule out contamination, the twin experiments were replicated at different times with different library preparation protocols.

Results the study describes overall, beyond this receptor: Conclusions relied on cross-sectional statistical analysis, since the same donors could not be followed over many years. Out-of-frame TCR alpha sharing in monozygotic twins was systematically underestimated by recombination models, whereas sharing between unrelated individuals was in agreement with the recombination models. Excess twin sharing in beta out-of-frame sequences was weaker because fewer shared sequences lowered the signal-to-noise ratio. Compared with coincidental sharing between unrelated individuals, an excess of low generation-probability sequences was observed among out-of-frame TCR alpha sequences shared between twins. Fewer insertions were carried by abundant cord blood beta clonotypes; a weaker similar trend was observed in young adult naive repertoires, while no such trend was observed in memory repertoires. Zero-insertion analyses could be partly confounded by invariant T cells such as MAIT and iNKT, although diverse VJ usage argued against such confounding for most clonotypes.

The TCR was taken from a man in his forties or fifties in good health. The chain joins TRBV2 to TRBJ2-7; TRBD1 agrees with 10 junctional bases. What was sequenced was naive T cells sorted from blood. Reading the label with the study, this specimen's cell subset or site is: cells isolated with a human naive T-cell isolation kit. In nucleotide form, the sequence is TGTGCCAGCAGTGACCTGACAGGGGGCAACGAGCAGTACTTC. This translates into CASSDLTGGNEQYF.